This T cell receptor (beta chain) is from a study of OX40 agonist ivuxolimab in advanced cancers. Findings and limits, study-wide: Several nonresponders also turned out to have low normalized T-cell clonal expansion.

The method was immunoSEQ multiplex PCR; TCRdb's version includes in-frame clones alone and lacks a portion of them. The sample has roughly 62,000 clones, approximately 81% seen once. Worth noting for this clone: Its target is unknown.

The CDR3 runs 14 residues. With V trimmed by 6 bases and J by 1 base, 4 bases remained unmatched. The germline V gene encodes CDR1 SGHTS and CDR2 YDEGEE. Sequencing was performed on CD4+ or CD8+ T cells sorted from blood, taken in a trial of the OX40 agonist ivuxolimab. The receptor was derived from an adult with an advanced solid tumor such as melanoma, head and neck, liver or kidney cancer. The chain joins TRBV5-8 to TRBJ2-7; 10 bases are shared with TRBD1. The CDR3, as DNA: TGTGCCAGCAACCGGGGACAGGGGTCCTACGAGCAGTACTTC. This encodes CASNRGQGSYEQYF.